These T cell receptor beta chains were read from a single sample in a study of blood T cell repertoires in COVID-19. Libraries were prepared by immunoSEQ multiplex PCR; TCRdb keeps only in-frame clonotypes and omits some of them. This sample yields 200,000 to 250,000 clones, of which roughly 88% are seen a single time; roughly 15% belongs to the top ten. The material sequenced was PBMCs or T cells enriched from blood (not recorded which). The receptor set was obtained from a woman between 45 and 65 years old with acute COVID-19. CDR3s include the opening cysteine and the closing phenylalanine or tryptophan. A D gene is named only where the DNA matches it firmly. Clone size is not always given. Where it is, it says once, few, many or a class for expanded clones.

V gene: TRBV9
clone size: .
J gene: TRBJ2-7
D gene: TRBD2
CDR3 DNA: TGTGCCAGCAGCGTAGCCAGCGGGAGACCCTACGAGCAGTACTTC
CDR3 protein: CASSVASGRPYEQYF

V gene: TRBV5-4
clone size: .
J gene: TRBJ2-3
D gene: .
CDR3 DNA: TGTGCCAGCAGCAGAGGAGGCACAGATACGCAGTATTTT
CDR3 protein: CASSRGGTDTQYF

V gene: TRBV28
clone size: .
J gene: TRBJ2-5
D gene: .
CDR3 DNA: TGTGCCAGCAGTTTATTTGAGGCATCTGGGACCCAGTACTTC
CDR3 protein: CASSLFEASGTQYF

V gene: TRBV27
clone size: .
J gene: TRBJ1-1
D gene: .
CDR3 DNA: TGTGCCAGCAGTTTGGGCCCCTCAGCTTTCTTT
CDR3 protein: CASSLGPSAFF

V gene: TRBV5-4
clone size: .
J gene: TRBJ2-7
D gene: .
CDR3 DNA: TGTGCCAGCAGCTTGTCCCAGGGGAGCTCCTACGAGCAGTACTTC
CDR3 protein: CASSLSQGSSYEQYF

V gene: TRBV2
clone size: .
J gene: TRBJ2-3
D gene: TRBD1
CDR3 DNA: TGTGCCAGCAGAAGCGGACAGGCCCTCACAGATACGCAGTATTTT
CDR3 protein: CASRSGQALTDTQYF

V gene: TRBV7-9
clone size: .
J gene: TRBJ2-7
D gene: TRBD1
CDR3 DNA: TGTGCCAGCAGCTCTGGACAGGGTGGGCCCTACGAGCAGTACTTC
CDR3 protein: CASSSGQGGPYEQYF

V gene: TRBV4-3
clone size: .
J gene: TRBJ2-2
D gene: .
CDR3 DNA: TGCGCCAGCAGCCAGTTCCCGACTAGTGAGGGGGAGCTGTTTTTT
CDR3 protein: CASSQFPTSEGELFF

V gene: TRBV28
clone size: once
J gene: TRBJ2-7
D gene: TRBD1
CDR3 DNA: TGTGCCAGCAGTAGCCAGACAGGGCCCGAGCAGTACTTC
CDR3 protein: CASSSQTGPEQYF

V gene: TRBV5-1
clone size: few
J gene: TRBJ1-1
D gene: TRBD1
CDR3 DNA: TGCGCCAGCAGCTGGACAGGAGGGACTGAAGCTTTCTTT
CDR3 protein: CASSWTGGTEAFF

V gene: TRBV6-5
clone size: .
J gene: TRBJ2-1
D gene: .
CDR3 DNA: TGTGCCACCAGGGGCAGCTCCTACAATGAGCAGTTCTTC
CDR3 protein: CATRGSSYNEQFF

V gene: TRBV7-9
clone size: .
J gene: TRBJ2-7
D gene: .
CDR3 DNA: TGTGCCAGCAGCTTATTCGAGGGCGAGCAGTACTTC
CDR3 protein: CASSLFEGEQYF

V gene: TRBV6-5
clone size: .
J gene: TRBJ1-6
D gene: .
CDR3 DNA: TGTGCCAGCAAGACAGCTTATAATTCACCCCTCCACTTT
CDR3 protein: CASKTAYNSPLHF

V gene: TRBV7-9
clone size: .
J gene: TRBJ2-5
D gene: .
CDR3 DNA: TGTGCCAGCAGCTTCGGCCGTAATACGGCTAGCGTACAAGAGACCCAGTACTTC
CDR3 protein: CASSFGRNTASVQETQYF

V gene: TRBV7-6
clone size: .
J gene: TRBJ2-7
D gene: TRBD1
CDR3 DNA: TGTGCCAGCAGTTCAGTCCCGGGACAGGGGTACGAGCAGTACTTC
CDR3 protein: CASSSVPGQGYEQYF

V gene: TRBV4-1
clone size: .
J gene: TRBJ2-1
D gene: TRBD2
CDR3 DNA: TGCGCCAGCAGCCGAGGGAAACTAGCGGGAGCGTACGACAATGAGCAGTTCTTC
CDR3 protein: CASSRGKLAGAYDNEQFF

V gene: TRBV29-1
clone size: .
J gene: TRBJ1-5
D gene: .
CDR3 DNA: TGCAGCGTTGATGATGGGGGGTTTCAGGGGCCCCAGCATTTT
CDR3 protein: CSVDDGGFQGPQHF

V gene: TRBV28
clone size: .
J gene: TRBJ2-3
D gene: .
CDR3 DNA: TGTGCCAGCAGTTTTCGGCCTAGCCCCACAGATACGCAGTATTTT
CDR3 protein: CASSFRPSPTDTQYF

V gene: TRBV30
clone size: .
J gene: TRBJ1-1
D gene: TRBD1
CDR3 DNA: TGTGCCTGGAGTGCCACAGGGGTCGGCACTGAAGCTTTCTTT
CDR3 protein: CAWSATGVGTEAFF

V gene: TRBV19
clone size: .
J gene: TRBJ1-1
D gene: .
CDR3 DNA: TGTGCCTCTCACACAGGGAACACTGAAGCTTTCTTT
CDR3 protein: CASHTGNTEAFF

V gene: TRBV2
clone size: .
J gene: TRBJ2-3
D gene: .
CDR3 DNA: TGTGCCAGCAGTCGGAGGGATACGCAGTATTTT
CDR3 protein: CASSRRDTQYF

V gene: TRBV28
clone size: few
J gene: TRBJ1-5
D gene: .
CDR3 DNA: TGTGCCAGCAGTTTGATGCAACCGGGACAGCCCCAGCATTTT
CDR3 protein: CASSLMQPGQPQHF

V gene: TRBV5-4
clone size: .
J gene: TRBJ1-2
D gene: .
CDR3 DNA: TGTGCCAGCAGCTTCGGGCAGGGGCGCTATGGCTACACCTTC
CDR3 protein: CASSFGQGRYGYTF

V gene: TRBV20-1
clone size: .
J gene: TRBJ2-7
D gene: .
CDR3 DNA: TGCAGCGCGGGTTTGGCGTCTGAGCAGTACTTC
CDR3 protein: CSAGLASEQYF

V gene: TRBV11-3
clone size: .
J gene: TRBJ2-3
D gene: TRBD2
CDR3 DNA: TGTGCCAGCAGCTTAACCCCGGGACTAGCGCCTAGCACAGATACGCAGTATTTT
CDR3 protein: CASSLTPGLAPSTDTQYF

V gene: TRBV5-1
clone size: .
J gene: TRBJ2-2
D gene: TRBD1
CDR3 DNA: TGCGCCAGCAGCCTAGCCGGGACAGCGAACACCGGGGAGCTGTTTTTT
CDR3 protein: CASSLAGTANTGELFF

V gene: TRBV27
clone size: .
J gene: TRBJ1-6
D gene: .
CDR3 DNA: TGTGCCAGCAGCCGTACCACAGGGTATAATTCACCCCTCCACTTT
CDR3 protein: CASSRTTGYNSPLHF

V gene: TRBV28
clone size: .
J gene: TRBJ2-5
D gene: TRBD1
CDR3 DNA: TGTGCCAGCAGTGGCCCGGGACAGCGAGAGACCCAGTACTTC
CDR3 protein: CASSGPGQRETQYF

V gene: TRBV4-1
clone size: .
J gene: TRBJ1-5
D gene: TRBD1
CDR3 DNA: TGCGCCAGCAGCCAAGATGTCAGGACAGGGACTTTTCAGCCCCAGCATTTT
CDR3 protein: CASSQDVRTGTFQPQHF

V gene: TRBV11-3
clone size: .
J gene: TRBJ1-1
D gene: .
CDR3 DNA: TGTGCCAGCAGCACCAGGGAGGACACTGAAGCTTTCTTT
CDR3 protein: CASSTREDTEAFF